A selection of T cell receptor beta chains follows, all from one sample in a study of CD8+ T cells in alopecia areata. Clones were sequenced by immunoSEQ multiplex PCR, and TCRdb holds only the in-frame ones, with some missing. This sample carries roughly 180,000 clones, about 53% of them seen once, and the ten largest clones take 10% to 13%. Sequenced material: CD8+ T cells sorted from blood, taken at week 24, from a patient treated with tofacitinib. These receptors were obtained from a human donor with alopecia areata. The CDR3 runs from the conserved cysteine through the conserved F or W. D genes are given only for firm matches. The listing skips clone size in some rows; elsewhere it reads once, few, many or a size class.

v_call,d_call,clone_size,j_call,cdr3_aa,cdr3_nt
TRBV30,NA,NA,TRBJ1-1,CAWSKTVNTEAFF,TGTGCCTGGAGTAAGACGGTGAACACTGAAGCTTTCTTT
TRBV9,TRBD1,once,TRBJ2-2,CASSGTGTGRDTGELFF,TGTGCCAGCAGCGGGACCGGGACAGGGAGAGACACCGGGGAGCTGTTTTTT
TRBV10-3,NA,few,TRBJ2-7,CAIRAGSDYEQYF,TGTGCCATCCGCGCGGGGAGTGACTACGAGCAGTACTTC
TRBV7-2,NA,NA,TRBJ2-1,CASGTSLQSSYNEQFF,TGTGCCTCCGGGACATCTCTTCAAAGCTCCTACAATGAGCAGTTCTTC
TRBV9,TRBD1,NA,TRBJ1-2,CASSAPTGVNYGYTF,TGTGCCAGCAGCGCGCCGACAGGGGTGAACTATGGCTACACCTTC
TRBV30,NA,NA,TRBJ1-6,CAWSVDSPLHF,TGTGCCTGGAGTGTGGATTCACCCCTCCACTTT
TRBV7-6,NA,few,TRBJ2-3,CASRPDPGVEFSTDTQYF,TGTGCCAGCAGGCCGGATCCAGGGGTCGAGTTTAGCACAGATACGCAGTATTTT
TRBV15,NA,NA,TRBJ2-7,CATSSQASSYEQYF,TGTGCCACCAGCAGCCAGGCCTCCTCCTACGAGCAGTACTTC
TRBV27,NA,NA,TRBJ2-2,CASISGYTGELFF,TGTGCCAGCATATCTGGCTACACCGGGGAGCTGTTTTTT
TRBV30,TRBD1,NA,TRBJ1-2,CAWQGAGGYTF,TGTGCCTGGCAGGGGGCAGGCGGCTACACCTTC
TRBV5-6,NA,NA,TRBJ1-5,CASSSGGNQPQHF,TGTGCCAGCAGCTCAGGGGGCAATCAGCCCCAGCATTTT
TRBV2,TRBD2,NA,TRBJ2-1,CAIKHLSGGSYEQFF,TGTGCCATTAAGCACCTTAGCGGGGGGTCGTATGAGCAGTTCTTC
TRBV7-2,TRBD2,NA,TRBJ2-3,CASSSPSGGEGTQYF,TGTGCCAGCAGCTCCCCTAGCGGGGGGGAGGGTACGCAGTATTTT
TRBV2,NA,NA,TRBJ1-2,CASSTGPDDYGYTF,TGTGCCAGCAGTACAGGGCCAGATGACTATGGCTACACCTTC
TRBV13,NA,NA,TRBJ2-7,CASSQSREAYEQYF,TGTGCCAGCAGCCAGAGCAGGGAAGCCTACGAGCAGTACTTC
TRBV5-6,NA,NA,TRBJ1-2,CASSLSSYGYTF,TGTGCCAGCAGCTTGTCTAGCTATGGCTACACCTTC
TRBV4-3,TRBD1,few,TRBJ1-1,CASSQQTGDTEAFF,TGCGCCAGCAGCCAACAGACAGGGGACACTGAAGCTTTCTTT
TRBV11-2,NA,NA,TRBJ2-7,CASSFGSYEQYF,TGTGCCAGCAGCTTCGGATCCTACGAGCAGTACTTC
TRBV4-3,TRBD2,NA,TRBJ2-3,CASSHRLAGGTDTQYF,TGCGCCAGCAGCCACAGACTAGCCGGAGGGACAGATACGCAGTATTTT
TRBV13,NA,NA,TRBJ1-1,CASSLGGSEAFF,TGTGCCAGCAGCTTAGGGGGGTCTGAAGCTTTCTTT
TRBV11-3,TRBD1,few,TRBJ1-5,CASSDGQGPQPQHF,TGTGCCAGCAGCGACGGACAGGGACCTCAGCCCCAGCATTTT
TRBV10-3,TRBD2,few,TRBJ2-7,CASQTSGLYEQYF,TGTGCCTCGCAGACTAGCGGCCTCTACGAGCAGTACTTC
TRBV18,TRBD1,NA,TRBJ1-5,CASSPGTAVDQPQHF,TGTGCCAGCTCACCGGGGACAGCCGTGGATCAGCCCCAGCATTTT
TRBV4-3,NA,NA,TRBJ2-1,CASSQDSGVGNEQFF,TGCGCCAGCAGCCAAGATTCGGGGGTGGGCAATGAGCAGTTCTTC
TRBV19,NA,NA,TRBJ2-3,CASSSAASITDTQYF,TGTGCCAGTAGTAGTGCGGCTAGCATTACAGATACGCAGTATTTT
TRBV11-2,TRBD1,NA,TRBJ1-2,CASSERDRGNYGYTF,TGTGCCAGCAGCGAACGGGACAGGGGAAACTATGGCTACACCTTC
TRBV13,NA,NA,TRBJ1-2,CASSLNRLKGDGYTF,TGTGCCAGCAGCTTAAACAGGCTAAAAGGGGATGGCTACACCTTC
TRBV13,TRBD1,NA,TRBJ2-7,CASSLGRGSYEQYF,TGTGCCAGCAGCTTAGGCAGGGGGTCCTACGAGCAGTACTTC
TRBV27,NA,few,TRBJ1-2,CASGENYGYTF,TGTGCCAGCGGGGAGAACTATGGCTACACCTTC
TRBV5-1,NA,NA,TRBJ2-7,CASSFQTGSYEQYF,TGCGCCAGCAGCTTTCAGACAGGCTCCTACGAGCAGTACTTC
TRBV7-7,NA,NA,TRBJ2-5,CASSPGRRETQYF,TGTGCCAGCAGCCCAGGACGGAGGGAGACCCAGTACTTC
TRBV27,TRBD1,few,TRBJ2-2,CASSIRDRVPGELFF,TGTGCCAGCAGTATCCGGGACAGGGTACCCGGGGAGCTGTTTTTT
TRBV19,NA,NA,TRBJ1-2,CASRRQPYGYTF,TGTGCCAGTAGACGACAACCCTATGGCTACACCTTC
TRBV5-4,NA,NA,TRBJ1-4,CASSGDAGNEKLFF,TGTGCCAGCAGCGGGGACGCTGGGAATGAAAAACTGTTTTTT
TRBV5-1,NA,once,TRBJ2-3,CASSLLGSDTQYF,TGCGCCAGCAGCTTGTTAGGGTCAGATACGCAGTATTTT
TRBV6-5,TRBD1,NA,TRBJ1-6,CASRTGDWGNSPLHF,TGTGCCAGCAGGACAGGGGACTGGGGTAATTCACCCCTCCACTTT
TRBV30,NA,NA,TRBJ2-7,CAWSVTGEDEQYF,TGTGCCTGGAGTGTAACAGGGGAGGACGAGCAGTACTTC
TRBV4-3,TRBD1,NA,TRBJ1-2,CASSQDVGGGGFGGYTF,TGCGCCAGCAGCCAAGACGTTGGAGGAGGGGGCTTCGGCGGCTACACCTTC
TRBV27,TRBD2,NA,TRBJ2-7,CASSLSLGGYYHF,TGTGCCAGCAGTCTTTCTTTGGGGGGGTACTATCACTTC
TRBV13,TRBD2,few,TRBJ2-4,CASSLDVGTSSKNIQYF,TGTGCCAGCAGCTTGGACGTTGGGACTAGCTCAAAAAACATTCAGTACTTC
TRBV29-1,NA,NA,TRBJ1-1,CSVWTPDTEAFF,TGCAGCGTTTGGACCCCCGACACTGAAGCTTTCTTT
TRBV2,NA,NA,TRBJ2-7,CASSDPGGEQYF,TGTGCCAGCAGTGACCCCGGGGGCGAGCAGTACTTC
TRBV7-9,TRBD1,NA,TRBJ1-2,CASSSRDRAGYTF,TGTGCCAGCAGCTCCAGGGACAGGGCTGGCTACACCTTC
TRBV11-1,NA,few,TRBJ2-2,CASSKTANTGELFF,TGTGCCAGCAGCAAAACAGCGAACACCGGGGAGCTGTTTTTT
TRBV2,NA,NA,TRBJ1-1,CASNGWGNTEAFF,TGTGCCAGCAACGGTTGGGGGAACACTGAAGCTTTCTTT
TRBV10-1,TRBD2,NA,TRBJ2-5,CASSEDGGQETQYF,TGCGCCAGCAGTGAGGACGGGGGGCAAGAGACCCAGTACTTC
TRBV10-3,NA,few,TRBJ1-2,CAISETALGGYTF,TGTGCCATCAGTGAGACGGCCCTGGGGGGCTACACCTTC
TRBV7-3,TRBD2,NA,TRBJ2-5,CASSDTSGGETQYF,TGTGCCAGCAGCGATACTAGCGGGGGAGAGACCCAGTACTTC